The TCR beta chain under discussion was sequenced for a study of blood T cell repertoires in COVID-19. Looking at the study overall: From T cells, B-cell-depleted T cells, or PBMCs came the material, which was cDNA or gDNA.

This clone has only one observation. Assay used: immunoSEQ multiplex PCR; TCRdb lists only in-frame clones, some missing. Counted here are approximately 250,000 clones, 84% occurring once; the ten biggest clones make up about 2.1%. Trimming left V 3 bases short and J 0 bases short, with 16 bases between. CDR1 and CDR2 from the germline V gene are KGHDR and SFDVKD. This CDR3 is 17 amino acids long. Material for sequencing was peripheral blood. V is TRBV24-1 and J is TRBJ1-1; D ambiguous. This TCR was recovered from a man aged 35 to 55 who had recovered from COVID-19. The CDR3 DNA sequence: TGTGCCACCAGTGATCGTGGGCCCCAAAAACTGAACACTGAAGCTTTCTTT. Translating gives CATSDRGPQKLNTEAFF.